One and the same sample provided the 21 T cell receptor beta chains below, sequenced in a study of molecular identifiers for immune sequencing clone quantification. TCRdb ran MiXCR on the PCR reads and lists one entry per CDR3 protein. The sample records about 86,000 distinct CDR3 sequences, roughly 25% being singletons. The sample consisted of naive CD8+ T cells from blood, with Jurkat cell RNA spiked in. Stated subset: FACS-sorted CD8+CD4-CCR7+CD45RA+ naive T cells. The receptors originated from a human donor in good health. Some libraries in this study had Jurkat cell RNA spiked in.

The rearrangement joins TRBV20-1 to TRBJ2-1; TRBD2 aligns across 14 bases. With 6 bases clipped from V and 10 bases from J, the junction kept 8 bases outside the gene matches. CDR3 length: 14 residues. Germline assignment: CDR1 DFQATT and CDR2 SNEGSKA (reference sequence). The CDR3 nucleotides read TGCAGTGCAATCGGGACTAGCGGGGGTGGGGAGCAGTTCTTC. Translated, it gives CSAIGTSGGGEQFF.

This clonotype was observed a single time. This could be a read error, since a much larger clone is one nucleotide away. The chain has TRBV29-1 and TRBJ1-2; TRBD1 agrees at 7 bases. Germline loops: CDR1 SQVTM, CDR2 ANQGSEA. This CDR3 comprises 12 residues. CDR3 sequence reads: CNADRETYGYTF. As DNA, the CDR3 is TGCAACGCAGACAGGGAAACCTATGGCTACACCTTC.

This clonotype was recorded only once. The junction departs from germline at one end; a sequencing error may be responsible. V usage is TRBV7-9 and J usage is TRBJ2-1, with 7 bases aligning to TRBD1. In germline, CDR1 is SEHNR, CDR2 FQNEAQ (reference sequence). This CDR3 is 16 amino acids long. The CDR3 here is CGSSLQGSVKYNEQFF. The CDR3 coding sequence is TGTGGCAGCAGCTTACAGGGGTCGGTGAAATACAATGAGCAGTTCTTC.

CDR3 residues: CASSFDRTGFSSYEQYF. DNA of the CDR3: TGTGCCAGCAGCTTTGACCGGACAGGGTTCAGCTCCTACGAGCAGTACTTC. The V and J genes are TRBV5-5 and TRBJ2-7, with 8 bases aligning to TRBD1. CDR3 size: 17 residues. Germline V lookup: CDR1 SGHKS, CDR2 YYEKEE (reference sequence). The V gene end was trimmed by 2 bases and the J gene end by 0 bases; junction bases not matched to a gene: 10. Full variable domain (remainder filled in from reference TRBV5-5 and TRBJ2-7): DAGVTQSPTHLIKTRGQQVTLRCSPISGHKSVSWYQQVLGQGPQFIFQYYEKEERGRGNFPDRFSARQFPNYSSELNVNALLLGDSALYLCASSFDRTGFSSYEQYFGPGTRLTVT.

About this clonotype itself: This clone may be a read error of a much larger clone one base away. The chain combines TRBV13 with TRBJ1-1; 7 bases are shared with TRBD1. CDR1 and CDR2 (germline): PRHDT, FYEKMQ (reference sequence). The CDR3 is made up of 17 amino acids. After removal of 5 bases from V and 4 bases from J, the junction contained 16 bases not matched to a gene. CDR3 bases: TGTGCCAGCAGCCCTACCGGGACAGAAGGCATGATCACTGAAGCTTTCTTT. Translation gives CASSPTGTEGMITEAFF.

This clonotype was recorded many times. This sequence joins TRBV12-3 or TRBV12-4 and TRBJ2-1; 13 bases map to TRBD2. This CDR3 is 15 amino acids long. Germline trimming cut 5 bases from V and 10 bases from J; bases unmatched to any gene: 8. For the CDR3, the DNA is TGTGCCAGCAGTCCCGGGACTAGCGGGATAGGGGAGCAGTTCTTC. This sequence encodes CASSPGTSGIGEQFF.

This clonotype was picked up a small number of times. J is TRBJ2-1 and V is TRBV6-5; 7 bases align to TRBD1. V lost 4 bases and J lost 3; bases outside the gene matches: 6. This CDR3 has 15 residues. CDR1 and CDR2 from the germline V gene are MNHEY and SVGAGI. The CDR3 sequence is CASSSPGQSYNEQFF. In DNA, the CDR3 is TGTGCCAGCAGTTCACCGGGACAGAGCTACAATGAGCAGTTCTTC.

Many counts were recorded for this clonotype. The gene calls are TRBV5-5 and TRBJ1-4; no reliable D call. V gave up 0 bases and J gave up 3 bases, with 9 bases separating them. The CDR3 consists of 15 residues. CDR1 is SGHKS and CDR2 is YYEKEE in the germline V gene (reference sequence). CDR3 in amino acids: CASSLEYRSNEKLFF. The CDR3 DNA reads as TGTGCCAGCAGCTTGGAGTACAGATCTAATGAAAAACTGTTTTTT.

This clonotype was counted at least ten times. This chain links TRBV29-1 with TRBJ2-5; D may be TRBD2 (6 bases). CDR3 length: 15 amino acids. Trimming removed 0 bases at V and 5 bases at J, with 16 bases between. Germline V lookup: CDR1 SQVTM, CDR2 ANQGSEA. CDR3 in DNA: TGCAGCGTTGAAGATCCGATTGCGGGGATGGAGACCCAGTACTTC. As protein: CSVEDPIAGMETQYF.

Concerning this clonotype: A read error may explain this, as a much larger clone is one base away. The J gene is TRBJ2-1, the V gene TRBV12-5; D is uncertain. Germline lookup yields CDR1 LGHNT and CDR2 FRNRAP. V was cut by 11 bases and J by 4 bases, with 18 bases left in between. This CDR3 is built from 14 residues. The CDR3 loop reads CAGALGPGYNEQFF. CDR3 in DNA: TGTGCTGGTGCCTTAGGTCCGGGTTACAATGAGCAGTTCTTC.

Notes on this clonotype: One end of the junction fails to match germline, which may point to a read error. The chain couples TRBV20-1 to TRBJ2-3; 11 positions match TRBD2. Germline V gene data show CDR1 as DFQATT and CDR2 as SNEGSKA (reference sequence). The CDR3 is 16 residues long. The CDR3 sequence: CSARRLAGGGPDTPYF. CDR3 nucleotides: TGCAGTGCTAGGAGGCTAGCGGGGGGCGGCCCAGATACGCCGTATTTT.

This clonotype was detected many times. The chain couples TRBV10-2 to TRBJ2-7, with a possible D match to TRBD1 (5 bases). The V and J ends lost 7 bases and 0 bases respectively, with 13 bases between them. The CDR3 totals 14 residues. Germline V gene lookup returns CDR1 WSHSY and CDR2 SAAADI. The CDR3: CASTQTEFSYEQYF. The CDR3 nucleotides are TGCGCCAGCACCCAGACAGAGTTCTCCTACGAGCAGTACTTC.

As to this clonotype: The junction differs from germline at one of its ends, possibly a read error. V gene TRBV11-2 combines with J gene TRBJ1-1, with D perhaps matching TRBD1 (5 bases). This CDR3 is 16 amino acids long. Germline loops: CDR1 SGHAT, CDR2 FQNNGV. In DNA, the CDR3 is TGTGCCCGCAGCTTAGATCGAGGCCAGGGCTTTACTGAAGCTTTCTTT. Protein: CARSLDRGQGFTEAFF.

This clonotype was recorded many times. This rearrangement joins TRBV5-5 to TRBJ1-3; no reliable D call. CDR3 length equals 11 residues. Trimming took off 4 bases at V and 9 bases at J, with 8 bases between the two ends. Looked up from germline, CDR1 is SGHKS and CDR2 is YYEKEE (reference sequence). The CDR3 sequence is CASSRDSTIYF. The CDR3 region has the DNA TGTGCCAGCAGCCGAGATAGCACCATATATTTT. The full variable domain, its missing parts supplied by reference TRBV5-5 and TRBJ1-3, is DAGVTQSPTHLIKTRGQQVTLRCSPISGHKSVSWYQQVLGQGPQFIFQYYEKEERGRGNFPDRFSARQFPNYSSELNVNALLLGDSALYLCASSRDSTIYFGEGSWLTVV.

This rearrangement joins TRBV6-2 or TRBV6-3 to TRBJ1-1; no clear D gene. CDR1 is MNHEY and CDR2 is SVGEGT in the germline V gene. Trimming pared 0 bases from V and 1 base from J, leaving 6 bases between. The CDR3 consists of 14 residues. The CDR3 bases are TGTGCCAGCAGTTACTCGGGCAGGAACACTGAAGCTTTCTTT. Its translation: CASSYSGRNTEAFF.

A note on this clonotype: Just one base apart from a much larger clone, this may be a read error. The genes are TRBV19 and TRBJ2-3; D is uncertain. The CDR3 spans 13 residues. Germline-derived CDR1 and CDR2 are LNHDA and SQIVND (reference sequence). The CDR3, as DNA: TGTGCCACCGGACCCTCGTCCCCAGATACGCGGTATTTT. Protein product: CATGPSSPDTRYF.

This clonotype was recorded a few times. The chain has TRBV27 and TRBJ1-2, with 9 positions matching TRBD1. The CDR3 is 14 residues long. Germline V lookup: CDR1 MNHEY, CDR2 SMNVEV (reference sequence). The V and J ends lost 2 bases and 7 bases, in that order; junction bases with no gene match: 5. CDR3 region: CASSLGTGFSGYTF. CDR3 coding DNA: TGTGCCAGCAGTTTAGGGACAGGGTTTTCTGGCTACACCTTC.

This clonotype has just a few counts. The chain recombines TRBV12-3 or TRBV12-4 with TRBJ1-2, with 10 nucleotides matching TRBD1. This CDR3 is built from 15 residues. The V segment lost 7 bases and the J segment 4 bases; nucleotides outside the gene matches: 9. CDR3 residues: CASTNPTGGGYGYTF. Here the CDR3 DNA reads TGTGCCAGCACGAATCCGACAGGGGGCGGCTATGGCTACACCTTC.

Ten or more counts support this clonotype. The chain employs TRBV28 and TRBJ2-7; D possibly matches TRBD1 or TRBD2 (6 bases each). The ends were cut back, 6 bases at V and 0 bases at J, with 15 bases in the middle. Germline loops: CDR1 MDHEN, CDR2 SYDVKM. The CDR3 is 15 residues long. This CDR3 is CASSLRGPSSYEQYF. In nucleotides, the CDR3 is TGTGCCAGCAGCCTTCGGGGGCCGAGCTCCTACGAGCAGTACTTC. Together with reference TRBV28 and TRBJ2-7, the CDR3 gives the full variable domain: DVKVTQSSRYLVKRTGEKVFLECVQDMDHENMFWYRQDPGLGLRLIYFSYDVKMKEKGDIPEGYSVSREKKERFSLILESASTNQTSMYLCASSLRGPSSYEQYFGPGTRLTVT.

This clonotype was observed a few times. One base away lies a much larger clone, so this may be a sequencing read error. J is TRBJ1-1 and V is TRBV2, with TRBD1 as a possible D gene (5 bases). Germline V gene lookup returns CDR1 SNHLY and CDR2 FYNNEI. This CDR3 region has 14 residues. The V end was cut by 5 bases, the J end by 4 bases, with 14 bases between. CDR3 region: CASSPNRGGTEAFF. As DNA, the CDR3 is TGTGCCAGCAGTCCCAATCGGGGGGGCACTGAAGCTTTCTTT. The full variable domain, rest sourced from reference TRBV2 and TRBJ1-1, is EPEVTQTPSHQVTQMGQEVILRCVPISNHLYFYWYRQILGQKVEFLVSFYNNEISEKSEIFDDQFSVERPDGSNFTLKIRSTKLEDSAMYFCASSPNRGGTEAFFGQGTRLTVV.

Concerning this clonotype: With a much larger clone just one base away, this may be a read error. This chain links TRBV6-5 with TRBJ2-7, with D tentatively TRBD1 (6 bases). The CDR3 is 15 residues long. Trimming pared 5 bases from V and 7 bases from J, leaving 21 bases between. Germline V gene sequence: CDR1 MNHEY, CDR2 SVGAGI. In DNA, the CDR3 is TGTGCCAGCAGTACCCGGTACAGGGTTATTGGGGAGCAGTACTTC. It encodes CASSTRYRVIGEQYF.